This T cell receptor (beta chain) was sequenced during a study of blood T cells in healthy people across ages. Concerning this clonotype: The antigen is unknown.

Each sample had at least 6.5 million PBMCs isolated. Extracted total RNA amounted to at least 6 micrograms for each sample. Findings and caveats of the study: Unsorted PBMCs ruled out conclusive naive versus antigen-experienced comparison. Observed TCR beta diversity per million T cells went down as age went up. This fall followed a roughly linear course with age.

Germline CDR1 is MDHEN and CDR2 is SYDVKM. The V and J ends lost 3 bases and 0 bases respectively, with 13 bases between them. The CDR3 loop spans 16 amino acids. Then a second PCR, running about 6 to 12 cycles, was carried out with a sample-barcoded 5' primer and a J-beta primer mix. MiXCR was run by TCRdb on the 5' RACE reads, yielding one entry per CDR3 protein. This table has 1.5 million to 2 million distinct CDR3 sequences, around 35% appearing once. The sequenced material came from blood. V gene TRBV28 combines with J gene TRBJ2-3; no clear D. The sequence derives from a woman under 40 in good health. CDR3 loop: CASSLLGASSTDTQYF. The CDR3 nucleotides are TGTGCCAGCAGTTTGTTGGGCGCTTCTAGCACAGATACGCAGTATTTT.